This TCR beta chain was identified during a study of regulatory T cells in long-lasting Graves disease. Time point noted: persistent/refractory GD, antithyroid drugs over 5 years with positive TRAb. The TCR library was prepared using RNA isolated from PBMCs. This CDR3 is built from 17 residues. J was trimmed by 0 bases and V by 0 bases; bases with no gene match: 7. CDR1 and CDR2 from the germline V gene are MNHEY and SVGAGI. This clonotype was seen a few times. What it recognizes is unknown. The study, taken as a whole, reports: Whereas 950 to 1,000 public clonotypes were shared by new patients, persistent patients shared more, at approximately 2,700. It was in persistent disease that TRBV28, TRBJ1-2 and TRBJ2-5 were favored.

CDR3-region Arm-PCR and iRepertoire HTBI primers produced the TCR beta libraries. From the multiplex PCR reads, TCRdb called clonotypes with MiXCR, one entry per CDR3 protein. Of roughly 450,000 distinct CDR3 sequences detected, around a quarter appear once; the ten largest clones hold about 27%. The sequence came from a female donor with Graves disease. The chain combines TRBV6-5 with TRBJ1-1; 7 nucleotides align to TRBD1. The sample here was peripheral blood mononuclear cells (PBMCs), taken when the disease was refractory, from a patient treated with antithyroid drugs. CDR3 sequence reads: CASSYSAAGQMNTEAFF. For the CDR3, the DNA is TGTGCCAGCAGTTACTCGGCCGCGGGACAGATGAACACTGAAGCTTTCTTT.